These 3 T cell receptor beta chains share one sample of origin, sequenced in a study of T cells in Graves' hyperthyroidism and ophthalmopathy. It was RNA transcripts that yielded the amplified TCR beta CDR3 regions. The TCR CDR3 first-round RT-PCR relied on the HTBI primer set. TCRdb reprocessed the multiplex PCR reads via MiXCR and lists one record per CDR3 protein. The data contain under 650,000 distinct CDR3 sequences, 15% to 20% of them singletons. The sequencing sample was made of blood. These receptors came from a woman in her thirties with Graves' hyperthyroidism.

This clonotype was counted a few times. The V gene is TRBV12-3 or TRBV12-4, the J gene TRBJ2-7, with D perhaps matching TRBD2 (5 bases). V lost 3 bases to trimming and J lost 7 bases, with 13 bases between them. CDR3 size: 13 residues. CDR3 sequence (DNA): TGTGCCAGCAGTTTCTTGGGAGTCTGGGAGCAGTACTTC. It translates to CASSFLGVWEQYF.

This clonotype showed up just a few times. This rearrangement joins TRBV5-1 to TRBJ2-1; D unresolved. Germline-derived CDR1 and CDR2 are SGHRS and YFSETQ. This CDR3 is built from 15 residues. Trimming cost V 1 base and J 5 bases, with 13 bases left between them. CDR3 residues: CASSLTSPQNNEQFF. In nucleotides, the CDR3 is TGCGCCAGCAGCTTGACCAGCCCTCAAAACAATGAGCAGTTCTTC.

CDR3 region: CASSLGSGRETYNEQFF. In DNA, the CDR3 is TGTGCCAGCAGCTTAGGTAGCGGGAGGGAAACCTACAATGAGCAGTTCTTC. V is TRBV7-2 and J is TRBJ2-1; the match to TRBD2 covers 11 bases. In germline, CDR1 is SGHTA, CDR2 FQGNSA. The CDR3 extends over 17 amino acids. Trimming cost V 1 base and J 2 bases; bases outside gene matches: 4.